The entry that follows covers one TCR beta chain sequence. Its antigen is still unknown. Breast cancer patients provided tissue from their axillary draining lymph nodes. These data come from a study of breast tumors, draining lymph nodes, adjacent tissues. Study findings and constraints: That most tumor T cells come from lymph nodes remained unproven. Compared with basal-like, luminal-like tumors shared significantly more repertoire with nontumor tissue. Data fit most tumor T cells coming from lymph node, expanding in tumor.

The V and J ends lost 2 bases and 3 bases, in that order; junction bases with no gene match: 3. The CDR3 extends over 14 amino acids. Germline assignment: CDR1 SGHRS and CDR2 YFSETQ. TCRdb re-called the multiplex PCR reads with MiXCR, one entry per CDR3 protein. This sample has roughly 100,000 distinct CDR3 sequences, with 30% found just once. This chain links TRBV5-1 with TRBJ2-7; TRBD2 agrees at 9 bases. The clonotype originates from a female donor with breast cancer. Some clones in this sample may be carry-over from other donors' samples. Sequenced sample: axillary lymph node tissue. In DNA, the CDR3 is TGCGCCAGCAGCTTTTTACTAGCGGGCTACGAGCAGTACTTC. It is translated as CASSFLLAGYEQYF.